This T cell receptor beta chain was observed in a study of beta chain features in type 1 diabetes. Study-level results: Significant though moderate, a shortening of TCRB CDR3s appeared in all four CD4+ subsets of Type 1 diabetes patients.

Germline values: CDR1 LGHNA, CDR2 YNFKEQ. V was cut by 5 bases and J by 0 bases, with 12 bases left in between. CDR3 length: 15 residues. The isolated RNA, all of it, was reverse transcribed, so expressed TCRB transcripts were what got sequenced. Clones were sequenced by immunoSEQ multiplex PCR, and TCRdb holds only the in-frame ones, with some missing. There are roughly 230,000 clones in the sample; around 9.9% occur only once, and 0.017% lies in the top ten. It was via CD45RO/CCR7/CD25/CD127/CD95/CD27 that CD4+ naive, central memory, regulatory and stem cell-like memory cells were sorted. This clone turned up a few times. As yet, its antigen is unknown.

V usage is TRBV4-2 and J usage is TRBJ2-3, with D tentatively TRBD1 (6 bases). Sequenced sample: naive CD4+ T cells from blood. The clonotype comes from a man between 25 and 39 years old with type 1 diabetes. The CDR3 sequence is CASSSRGMSTDTQYF. The CDR3 bases are TGTGCCAGCAGCTCGAGGGGGATGAGCACAGATACGCAGTATTTT.